This T cell receptor (beta chain) was observed in a study of shared clonotypes between healthy human individuals. Background on the study: Sampling drew on donors who were a couple of women and a few men aged 18 to 49. Whole-study results and caveats: A reduction in generation probabilities was seen for non-shared clonotypes relative to those shared by all four donors. Roughly 5% of naive CD4 clonotypes were common to a few donors.

Only in-frame clones appear in the TCRdb table, and some are missing; sequencing was by immunoSEQ multiplex PCR. Counted here are around 980,000 clones, 78% occurring once; the ten biggest clones make up 0.5% to 0.65%. Trimming pared 5 bases from V and 5 bases from J, leaving 12 bases between. CDR3 length equals 13 residues. The germline V gene encodes CDR1 SGHVS and CDR2 FQNEAQ. Turning to this clone: Its antigen is still unknown.

The sequence was obtained from a man in his late teens or twenties in good health. Some clones in this sample may be carry-over from other donors' samples. Sequenced sample: memory CD4+ T cells from PBMCs. Described subset: CD45RA-negative fraction. V is TRBV7-8 and J is TRBJ2-5; D might be TRBD1 (6 bases). Here the CDR3 DNA reads TGTGCCAGCAGCCCGCGGACAGTTGAGACCCAGTACTTC. Translating it yields CASSPRTVETQYF.